This T cell receptor beta chain comes out of a study of T-cell reconstitution after alpha-beta-depleted transplantation in children. Findings and caveats of the study: Fresh T-cell production supplied most of the T-cell counts and diversity seen one year after transplant. By about two months after transplant, alpha-beta T cells reportedly arose from several hundred graft clones that had expanded.

This clonotype was observed a handful of times. Its antigen remains unknown. CDR1 and CDR2 from the germline V gene are SQVTM and ANQGSEA. The CDR3 loop spans 13 amino acids. The V segment lost 7 bases and the J segment 8 bases; nucleotides outside the gene matches: 9. Unique molecular identifiers were built into the TCRbeta library. MiXCR, run by TCRdb on the PCR reads, gives a single entry per CDR3 protein. The table lists approximately 230,000 distinct CDR3 sequences, roughly 25% of them singletons, with more than 4.5% in the top ten. The chain couples TRBV29-1 to TRBJ2-1, with TRBD1 matching 9 bases. This specimen was PBMCs, mostly from graft donor cells, taken 360 days after TCRalphabeta/CD19-depleted stem cell transplant. This receptor was obtained from a female patient under 10 years old who had a stem cell transplant for congenital amegakaryocytic thrombocytopenia, so the T cells may come from the graft donor. CDR3 sequence (DNA): TGCAGCGCACCGGGACAGGGTTTTGATGAGCAGTTCTTC. Its protein product is CSAPGQGFDEQFF.